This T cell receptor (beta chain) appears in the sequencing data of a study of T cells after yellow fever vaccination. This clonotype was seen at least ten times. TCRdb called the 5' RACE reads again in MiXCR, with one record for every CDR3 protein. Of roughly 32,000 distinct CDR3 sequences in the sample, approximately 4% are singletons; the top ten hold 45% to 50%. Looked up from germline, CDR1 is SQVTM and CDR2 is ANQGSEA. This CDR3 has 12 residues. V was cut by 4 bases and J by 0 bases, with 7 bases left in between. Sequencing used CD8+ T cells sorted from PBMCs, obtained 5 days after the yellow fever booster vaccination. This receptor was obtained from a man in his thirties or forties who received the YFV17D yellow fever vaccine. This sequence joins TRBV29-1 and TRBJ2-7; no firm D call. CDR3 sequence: CSVALSSYEQYF. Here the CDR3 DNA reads TGCAGCGTTGCCCTTTCCTCCTACGAGCAGTACTTC.